Each of the 6 T cell receptor beta chains below was sequenced from the same sample in a study of beta chain features in type 1 diabetes. TCRB transcripts that were expressed got sequenced, as all of the isolated RNA had been reverse transcribed. Assay used: immunoSEQ multiplex PCR; TCRdb lists only in-frame clones, some missing. The top ten clones hold about 0.086% of a sample with about 620,000 clones, around 16% of them seen once. Sequencing used naive CD4+ T cells from blood. The receptors derive from a man between 18 and 29 years old in good health.

The table lists this clone with a few counts. Written as DNA, the CDR3 is TGTGCCAGCAGCAGTGGACAGGGCCCTAATTCACCCCTCCACTTT. It codes for CASSSGQGPNSPLHF. This chain links TRBV6-5 with TRBJ1-6, with 8 bases identical to TRBD1. CDR1 and CDR2 from the germline V gene are MNHEY and SVGAGI. The CDR3 runs to 15 residues. The ends lost 6 bases at V and 6 bases at J; junction bases unmatched: 7.

This clone has only a few counts. V is TRBV18 and J is TRBJ2-7; a possible D gene is TRBD2 (6 bases). CDR3 length: 14 amino acids. Germline V gene sequence: CDR1 KGHSH, CDR2 LQKENI. The V gene lost 4 bases and the J gene lost 1 base, with 11 bases spanning the gap. CDR3 sequence reads: CASSRGVLSYEQYF. DNA for the CDR3: TGTGCCAGCTCACGGGGGGTCCTGTCCTACGAGCAGTACTTC.

In this sample, this clone turned up a few times. This rearrangement joins TRBV5-1 to TRBJ2-5; 7 bases are a match to TRBD1. This CDR3 region has 15 residues. V lost 5 bases and J lost 2; bases outside the gene matches: 9. The germline V gene has CDR1 SGHRS and CDR2 YFSETQ. The chain's CDR3 is CASRGSRGSQETQYF. The CDR3 DNA is TGCGCCAGCAGAGGTTCCAGGGGGAGTCAAGAGACCCAGTACTTC. Looking up the rest from reference TRBV5-1 and TRBJ2-5 gives the full variable domain: KAGVTQTPRYLIKTRGQQVTLSCSPISGHRSVSWYQQTPGQGLQFLFEYFSETQRNKGNFPGRFSGRQFSNSRSEMNVSTLELGDSALYLCASRGSRGSQETQYFGPGTRLLVL.

CDR3 region: CASSLASESSPLHF. The DNA for the CDR3 is TGCGCCAGCAGCTTGGCCAGTGAAAGTTCACCCCTCCACTTT. This chain uses TRBV5-1 with TRBJ1-6; D remains ambiguous. The CDR3 covers 14 residues. Germline-derived CDR1 and CDR2 are SGHRS and YFSETQ. Trimming pared 0 bases from V and 9 bases from J, leaving 10 bases between.

The V gene is TRBV25-1, the J gene TRBJ2-7; D is possibly TRBD2 (5 bases). V lost 1 base and J 0 bases, leaving 7 bases between the germline ends. The CDR3 runs to 14 residues. Per germline, CDR1 MGHDK and CDR2 SYGVNS. The CDR3 region is CASSESGNSYEQYF. CDR3 DNA: TGTGCCAGCAGTGAATCGGGGAACTCCTACGAGCAGTACTTC.

Points on this clone: This same CDR3 is encoded by further DNA sequences in the sample. The chain joins TRBV4-3 to TRBJ2-5, with 7 bases aligning to TRBD1. This CDR3 comprises 16 residues. Germline assignment: CDR1 LGHNA and CDR2 YSLEER. V shed 3 bases, J shed 2 bases, and the junction held 9 bases outside the gene matches. The CDR3 here is CASSQDGTARQETQYF. The CDR3 DNA follows: TGCGCCAGCAGCCAGGACGGGACAGCAAGGCAAGAGACCCAGTACTTC.